This entry lists 17 T cell receptor beta chains sequenced from one sample in a study of blood T cell repertoires in COVID-19 (dated by TCRdb to the early 2020s). Libraries came from the immunoSEQ multiplex PCR assay. The clones in this table, taken by TCRdb from immuneACCESS, are in-frame only. Not every clone is retained; where verified, under half of the shortfall comes from an unresolved V gene, and the cause of the rest is unknown. This sample comprises 450,000 or so clones, 80% to 95% of them detected only once. The leading ten clones occupy 0.6% of the sample. Sequenced input: PBMCs or T cells enriched from blood (not recorded which). Receptor source: a young man who had recovered from COVID-19.

The chain carries TRBV3-1 (or the pseudogene TRBV3-2) and TRBJ1-4; possible D gene TRBD1, 5 bases. The CDR3 sequence is 18 residues long. Per germline, CDR1 LGHDT and CDR2 YNNKEL (reference sequence). V was cut by 5 bases and J by 8 bases, with 27 bases left in between. The DNA for the CDR3 is TGTGCCAGCAGCGCGGGGGGTATTTCAGCGGTAGGATGGGAAAAACTGTTTTTT. Translated: CASSAGGISAVGWEKLFF.

V gene TRBV19 combines with J gene TRBJ2-7; 8 positions match TRBD2. The CDR3 consists of 15 residues. V gave up 2 bases and J gave up 3 bases; unmatched junction bases: 6. The germline V gene encodes CDR1 LNHDA and CDR2 SQIVND (reference sequence). The CDR3 here is CASSIILAAFYEQYF. DNA for the CDR3: TGTGCCAGTAGTATAATACTAGCGGCGTTCTACGAGCAGTACTTC.

In its sample, this clone was seen a few times. The chain uses TRBV2 and TRBJ2-3; D perhaps matches TRBD2 (5 bases). CDR3 length: 14 residues. Germline loops: CDR1 SNHLY, CDR2 FYNNEI. V was cut by 11 bases and J by 0 bases, with 15 bases left in between. The CDR3 sequence is CAGQRVSSTDTQYF. In DNA, the CDR3 is TGTGCCGGCCAGAGGGTTTCTAGCACAGATACGCAGTATTTT.

The chain carries TRBV18 and TRBJ2-5; TRBD2 matches 12 bases. Germline CDR1 KGHSH, CDR2 LQKENI. The CDR3 is 16 residues long. With V trimmed by 4 bases and J by 2 bases, 5 bases remained unmatched. The CDR3 nucleotides read TGTGCCAGCTCACTATGGACTAGCGGGAATCAAGAGACCCAGTACTTC. It encodes CASSLWTSGNQETQYF.

A word on this clone: This specimen includes other DNA sequences encoding the same CDR3. The V and J genes are TRBV27 and TRBJ1-1, with no clear D. The V gene's germline CDR1 is MNHEY and CDR2 SMNVEV (reference sequence). Trimming pared 1 base from V and 1 base from J, leaving 4 bases between. This CDR3 region has 13 residues. The chain's CDR3 is CASSLYRNTEAFF. DNA for the CDR3: TGTGCCAGCAGTTTATATCGGAACACTGAAGCTTTCTTT.

The CDR3 DNA reads as TGTGCCAGCAGCTTAGGGACAGGGGCGAATCAGCCCCAGCATTTT. It encodes CASSLGTGANQPQHF. The chain combines TRBV7-9 with TRBJ1-5, with TRBD1 matching over 9 bases. Germline-derived CDR1 and CDR2 are SEHNR and FQNEAQ (reference sequence). With 1 base clipped from V and 4 bases from J, the junction kept 2 bases outside the gene matches. This CDR3 comprises 15 residues.

To note about this clone: A much larger clonotype is one base distant, so this may be a read error. V and J are TRBV6-4 and TRBJ2-2; tentative D call: TRBD2 (6 bases). Germline-derived CDR1 and CDR2 are MRHNA and SNTAGT. The CDR3 consists of 15 residues. The V gene lost 5 bases and the J gene lost 0 bases, with 10 bases spanning the gap. For the CDR3, the DNA is TGTGCCAGCAGTCCCACTAGCCCGAACACCGGGGAGCTGTTTTTT. Translation gives CASSPTSPNTGELFF.

CDR3 DNA sequence: TGCGCCAGCAGTACAGGCACAACCGTATATGAGCCCCAGCATTTT. The encoded protein is CASSTGTTVYEPQHF. The chain joins TRBV5-1 to TRBJ1-5; D may be TRBD1 (5 bases). The CDR3 spans 15 residues. The germline V and J ends were trimmed by 5 bases and 8 bases, with 20 bases remaining between them. Germline V CDR1 and CDR2: SGHRS, YFSETQ.

V gene TRBV15 combines with J gene TRBJ2-5; D may be TRBD1 (6 bases). V was cut by 3 bases and J by 1 base, with 6 bases left in between. The length of the CDR3 is 13 residues. Germline-derived CDR1 and CDR2 are LNHNV and YYDKDF (reference sequence). This chain's CDR3 is CATSRDSQETQYF. CDR3 sequence (DNA): TGTGCCACCAGCAGGGACAGCCAAGAGACCCAGTACTTC.

The gene calls are TRBV5-6 and TRBJ2-4, with a possible D match to TRBD1 (6 bases). The CDR3 runs 14 residues. Trimming took 0 bases from V and 6 from J, leaving 10 bases between them. Germline CDR1 is SGHDT and CDR2 is YYEEEE. CDR3 DNA sequence: TGTGCCAGCAGCTTGGGGAGAGGGGGAAACATTCAGTACTTC. Translating gives CASSLGRGGNIQYF.

V is TRBV19 and J is TRBJ1-4; D is unclear. The CDR3 is 14 residues long. Looked up from germline, CDR1 is LNHDA and CDR2 is SQIVND (reference sequence). V lost 7 bases and J lost 1, with 10 bases in between. The DNA of the CDR3 is TGTGCCAGTACCGATGGAGGAACTAATGAAAAACTGTTTTTT. Amino acids: CASTDGGTNEKLFF. Variable domain in full (rest from reference TRBV19 and TRBJ1-4): DGGITQSPKYLFRKEGQNVTLSCEQNLNHDAMYWYRQDPGQGLRLIYYSQIVNDFQKGDIAEGYSVSREKKESFPLTVTSAQKNPTAFYLCASTDGGTNEKLFFGSGTQLSVL.

This sequence joins TRBV14 and TRBJ1-2; no reliable D call. This CDR3 has 14 residues. V lost 1 base to trimming and J lost 4 bases, with 10 bases between them. The germline gives CDR1 SGHDN, CDR2 FVKESK. CDR3 protein: CASSQAGVGYGYTF. In nucleotides, the CDR3 is TGTGCCAGCAGCCAAGCCGGGGTCGGCTATGGCTACACCTTC. Together with reference TRBV14 and TRBJ1-2, the CDR3 gives the full variable domain: EAGVTQFPSHSVIEKGQTVTLRCDPISGHDNLYWYRRVMGKEIKFLLHFVKESKQDESGMPNNRFLAERTGGTYSTLKVQPAELEDSGVYFCASSQAGVGYGYTFGSGTRLTVV.

This chain links TRBV5-1 with TRBJ2-1, with a possible D match to TRBD1 (5 bases). The CDR3 runs to 21 residues. V was cut by 6 bases and J by 3 bases, with 34 bases left in between. CDR1 is SGHRS and CDR2 is YFSETQ in the germline V gene. The CDR3 loop reads CASTPSQGGVILGSYYNEQFF. The CDR3 DNA follows: TGCGCCAGCACTCCATCCCAGGGCGGAGTGATTCTTGGGTCATACTACAATGAGCAGTTCTTC.

V and J are TRBV28 and TRBJ2-3; no definite D call. Germline assignment: CDR1 MDHEN and CDR2 SYDVKM. The germline V and J ends were trimmed by 3 bases and 1 base, with 8 bases remaining between them. This CDR3 is built from 14 residues. The CDR3 spells CASSFDSGTDTQYF. The CDR3 bases are TGTGCCAGCAGTTTCGACTCGGGCACAGATACGCAGTATTTT.

Written as DNA, the CDR3 is TGTGCCAGCACCTTAGTATGGGGGCCGAACACCGGGGAGCTGTTTTTT. Protein sequence: CASTLVWGPNTGELFF. The gene calls are TRBV5-5 and TRBJ2-2; tentative D call: TRBD1 (6 bases). The CDR3 has 16 residues. CDR1 SGHKS and CDR2 YYEKEE come from the germline V gene (reference sequence). The V end lost 6 bases, the J end lost 0 bases, and 15 bases lay between the germline ends.

The CDR3 DNA follows: TGTGCCAGTAGTATTCAAACTTCTAATTCACCCCTCCACTTT. It encodes CASSIQTSNSPLHF. The chain couples TRBV19 to TRBJ1-6; D not certain. CDR3 length: 14 amino acids. V was shortened by 3 bases and J by 6 bases, with 9 bases between the two germline ends. The germline CDR1 and CDR2 sequences are LNHDA and SQIVND (reference sequence).

The rearrangement joins TRBV11-2 to TRBJ1-4; possible D gene TRBD1, 5 bases. Trimming shortened V by 3 bases and J by 3 bases, and 8 bases separated the two germline ends. Germline-derived CDR1 and CDR2 are SGHAT and FQNNGV. The CDR3 sequence is 14 residues long. DNA for the CDR3: TGTGCCAGCAGCTTGGGCAGGGCTAATGAAAAACTGTTTTTT. Translated: CASSLGRANEKLFF.